Following are 9 T cell receptor beta chains from one sample sequenced in a study of beta chain features in type 1 diabetes. The sequenced template was cDNA made from the entire isolated RNA. Only in-frame clones appear in the TCRdb table, and some are missing; sequencing was by immunoSEQ multiplex PCR. Of about 180,000 clones in the sample, 7.8% were seen once. Antigens of these TCRs are unknown. Notes on the study in general: Shorter TCRB CDR3s, moderately but significantly so, were found in Type 1 diabetes patients in all four CD4+ subsets.

The sequenced sample was central memory CD4+ T cells from blood. Source of these receptors: a woman aged 35 to 49 with type 1 diabetes.

This clone came up a few times. V gene TRBV5-6 combines with J gene TRBJ1-1; D is unresolved. CDR1 is SGHDT, CDR2 YYEEEE, per germline. The CDR3 spans 16 residues. V lost 4 bases to trimming and J lost 2 bases, with 18 bases between them. The CDR3 reads CASSQIITPGNTEAFF. Written as DNA, the CDR3 is TGTGCCAGCAGCCAAATCATCACCCCCGGTAACACTGAAGCTTTCTTT.

The V gene is TRBV30, the J gene TRBJ1-4; D uncertain. V lost 0 bases, J lost 8 bases, and 10 bases lay in between. This CDR3 is 13 amino acids long. CDR1 and CDR2 from the germline V gene are GTSNPN and SVGIG (reference sequence). Here the CDR3 DNA reads TGTGCCTGGAGTGTAGGCACGGGGGAAAAACTGTTTTTT. The encoded protein is CAWSVGTGEKLFF. Using reference TRBV30 and TRBJ1-4 for the parts outside the CDR3, the full variable domain is SQTIHQWPATLVQPVGSPLSLECTVEGTSNPNLYWYRQAAGRGLQLLFYSVGIGQISSEVPQNLSASRPQDRQFILSSKKLLLSDSGFYLCAWSVGTGEKLFFGSGTQLSVL.

The chain combines TRBV15 with TRBJ2-1, with 13 bases matching TRBD2. With V trimmed by 5 bases and J by 7 bases, 5 bases remained unmatched. This CDR3 comprises 15 residues. Looked up from germline, CDR1 is LNHNV and CDR2 is YYDKDF (reference sequence). CDR3 in DNA: TGTGCCACCAGCGTACTAGCGGGGGGGCAGAATGAGCAGTTCTTC. It yields the protein CATSVLAGGQNEQFF. The full variable domain, its missing parts supplied by reference TRBV15 and TRBJ2-1, is DAMVIQNPRYQVTQFGKPVTLSCSQTLNHNVMYWYQQKSSQAPKLLFHYYDKDFNNEADTPDNFQSRRPNTSFCFLDIRSPGLGDTAMYLCATSVLAGGQNEQFFGPGTRLTVL.

As for this clone: This CDR3 is also generated by other DNA sequences in the sample. The V and J genes are TRBV5-1 and TRBJ1-1; 8 nucleotides match TRBD1. CDR1 and CDR2 from the germline V gene are SGHRS and YFSETQ. The CDR3 extends over 13 amino acids. With V trimmed by 5 bases and J by 5 bases, 5 bases remained unmatched. CDR3 protein: CASSQGAGTEAFF. CDR3 coding DNA: TGCGCCAGCAGTCAGGGGGCAGGAACTGAAGCTTTCTTT.

The gene calls are TRBV11-1 and TRBJ2-7, with 7 positions matching TRBD1. Trimming at V came to 5 bases and at J to 2 bases, leaving 3 bases not matched to a gene. The germline V gene has CDR1 SGHAT and CDR2 FQDESV (reference sequence). This CDR3 contains 13 residues. CDR3 residues: CASSPGQAYEQYF. The DNA of the CDR3 is TGTGCCAGCAGCCCTGGACAGGCCTACGAGCAGTACTTC. Looking up the rest from reference TRBV11-1 and TRBJ2-7 gives the full variable domain: EAEVAQSPRYKITEKSQAVAFWCDPISGHATLYWYRQILGQGPELLVQFQDESVVDDSQLPKDRFSAERLKGVDSTLKIQPAELGDSAMYLCASSPGQAYEQYFGPGTRLTVT.

The rearrangement uses TRBV19 and TRBJ2-1; the D gene is possibly TRBD1 (5 bases). Germline CDR1 reads LNHDA; CDR2 reads SQIVND (reference sequence). There are 15 residues in the CDR3. V was cut by 8 bases and J by 1 base, with 15 bases left in between. CDR3 DNA sequence: TGTGCCAGTCAATGGCAGGGTGGGTCCTACAATGAGCAGTTCTTC. This codes for CASQWQGGSYNEQFF.

The chain has TRBV9 and TRBJ2-3; D perhaps matches TRBD2 (6 bases). The CDR3 is 14 amino acids. The V gene's germline CDR1 is SGDLS and CDR2 YYNGEE. The V and J ends lost 5 bases and 3 bases respectively, with 13 bases between them. CDR3: CASSQLAPTDTQYF. CDR3 coding DNA: TGTGCCAGCAGTCAACTAGCCCCAACAGATACGCAGTATTTT.

This clone was seen a handful of times. The chain uses TRBV13 and TRBJ2-3; 7 bases agree with TRBD2. The CDR3 totals 15 residues. Germline trimming cut 5 bases from V and 1 base from J; bases unmatched to any gene: 6. The V gene's germline CDR1 is PRHDT and CDR2 FYEKMQ (reference sequence). CDR3 amino acids: CASSRAGFRTDTQYF. The CDR3 DNA is TGTGCCAGCAGCCGAGCGGGGTTCCGCACAGATACGCAGTATTTT.

The gene calls are TRBV5-6 and TRBJ1-1; D gene uncertain. Germline assignment: CDR1 SGHDT and CDR2 YYEEEE. Trimming shortened V by 2 bases and J by 10 bases, and 9 bases separated the two germline ends. The CDR3 is made up of 11 amino acids. Here the CDR3 reads CASSFQEAAFF. CDR3 coding DNA: TGTGCCAGCAGCTTCCAGGAGGCAGCTTTCTTT.